The clone carrying this T cell receptor (beta chain) was recorded a few times. The antigen is undetermined. These data belong to a study of identical twins. Germline CDR1 is KGHDR and CDR2 is SFDVKD. The CDR3 runs to 16 residues. The V end was cut by 5 bases, the J end by 2 bases, with 16 bases between. Study-level findings and limits: Abundant cord blood beta clonotypes carried fewer insertions; memory repertoires showed none. Zero-insertion findings could be partly confounded by invariant cells (MAIT and iNKT cells).

Each CDR3 protein is one row after TCRdb ran MiXCR on the 5' RACE reads. Of some 690,000 distinct CDR3 sequences in the sample, less than 25% were seen once. This sample was also put to use in a study of T cells expressing NK-cell markers. From that paper: Investigators obtained TCR beta repertoires from sorted CD3+CD56+NKG2C+, CD3+CD56+NKG2C- and CD3+CD56-NKG2C+ T cells. With respect to HCMV, seven of the eight sequenced donors were seropositive, and one was seronegative.

This TCR came from a woman between 18 and 29 years old in good health. The rearrangement joins TRBV24-1 to TRBJ2-3; D is unclear. The sample taken for sequencing was PBMCs. The CDR3 here is CATSGAGPSNTDTQYF. The CDR3 region has the DNA TGTGCCACCAGTGGAGCAGGCCCCTCTAACACAGATACGCAGTATTTT.